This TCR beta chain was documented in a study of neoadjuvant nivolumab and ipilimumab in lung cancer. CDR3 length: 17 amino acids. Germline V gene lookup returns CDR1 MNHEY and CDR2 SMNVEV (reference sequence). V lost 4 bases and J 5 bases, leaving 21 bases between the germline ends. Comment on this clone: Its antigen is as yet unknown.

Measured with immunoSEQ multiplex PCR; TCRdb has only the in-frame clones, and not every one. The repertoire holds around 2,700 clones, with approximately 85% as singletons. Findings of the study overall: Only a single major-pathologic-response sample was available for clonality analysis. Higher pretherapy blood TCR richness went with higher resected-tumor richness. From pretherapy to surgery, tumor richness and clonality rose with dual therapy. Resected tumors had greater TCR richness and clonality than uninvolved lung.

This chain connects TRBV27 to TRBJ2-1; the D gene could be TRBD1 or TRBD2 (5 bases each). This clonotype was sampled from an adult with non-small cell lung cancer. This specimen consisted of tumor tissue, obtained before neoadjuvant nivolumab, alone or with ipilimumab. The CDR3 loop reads CASSSSRVLAFHNEQFF. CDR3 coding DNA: TGTGCCAGCAGTTCCTCCAGGGTTCTAGCCTTCCACAATGAGCAGTTCTTC.